Each of the 16 T cell receptor beta chains below was sequenced from the same sample in a study of PD-1 blockade in classical Hodgkin lymphoma. The protocol was immunoSEQ multiplex PCR, while the TCRdb copy is restricted to in-frame clones and leaves out a portion. In the table there are over 15,000 clones, 75% to 90% of which are singletons. Noted time point: newly diagnosed, previously untreated cHL patient sample. The specimen was peripheral blood mononuclear cells (PBMCs). These receptors were collected from a human donor with classical Hodgkin lymphoma.

The chain carries TRBV20-1 and TRBJ1-1; tentative D call: TRBD1 (6 bases). Germline V CDR1 and CDR2: DFQATT, SNEGSKA (reference sequence). Trimming took 5 bases from V and 11 from J, leaving 15 bases between them. The CDR3 extends over 11 amino acids. CDR3 region: CSAAREGGAFF. The CDR3 DNA follows: TGCAGTGCTGCACGCGAGGGGGGTGCTTTCTTT.

This clone showed up just once. The sample carries other DNA sequences with the same CDR3. This rearrangement joins TRBV11-2 to TRBJ2-1, with D uncertain. Germline V CDR1 and CDR2: SGHAT, FQNNGV. V was trimmed by 3 bases and J by 7 bases, leaving 7 bases between them. This CDR3 comprises 12 residues. Written as DNA, the CDR3 is TGTGCCAGCAGCTTGGAGAGGAATGAGCAGTTCTTC. Residues: CASSLERNEQFF.

This chain connects TRBV18 to TRBJ1-2; D is ambiguous. V was trimmed by 6 bases and J by 6 bases, leaving 14 bases between them. Germline V CDR1 and CDR2: KGHSH, LQKENI. The CDR3 runs 13 residues. In DNA form, the CDR3 reads TGTGCCAGCTCCCTAGGACTTACCAATGGCTACACCTTC. It specifies CASSLGLTNGYTF.

V usage is TRBV7-2 and J usage is TRBJ2-6; the D is unclear. The V end was cut by 1 base, the J end by 0 bases, with 4 bases between. There are 15 residues in the CDR3. The germline CDR1 and CDR2 sequences are SGHTA and FQGNSA. CDR3: CASSLGGSGANVLTF. The CDR3 DNA reads as TGTGCCAGCAGCTTAGGGGGCTCTGGGGCCAACGTCCTGACTTTC.

The chain is built from TRBV2 and TRBJ2-2, with 11 bases identical to TRBD2. Trimming at V came to 9 bases and at J to 0 bases, leaving 0 bases not matched to a gene. Germline V gene data show CDR1 as SNHLY and CDR2 as FYNNEI. The CDR3 has 14 amino acids. DNA for the CDR3: TGTGCCAGGACTAGCGGGACGAACACCGGGGAGCTGTTTTTT. Translation gives CARTSGTNTGELFF.

The chain joins TRBV7-2 to TRBJ2-7; D is possibly TRBD2 (6 bases). The CDR3 sequence is 15 residues long. V dropped 1 base and J dropped 2 bases, with 12 bases sitting between them. From germline, CDR1 is SGHTA and CDR2 FQGNSA. CDR3 DNA sequence: TGTGCCAGCAGCTTAGGAGGCGGGACCGCCTACGAGCAGTACTTC. As protein: CASSLGGGTAYEQYF.

The chain has TRBV19 and TRBJ2-3; 11 bases match TRBD2. Germline CDR1 is LNHDA and CDR2 is SQIVND (reference sequence). The CDR3 contains 17 residues. Trimming at V came to 5 bases and at J to 0 bases, leaving 7 bases not matched to a gene. The CDR3 loop is CASSPTRLAGSTDTQYF. The CDR3, as DNA: TGTGCCAGTAGTCCCACTAGACTAGCGGGAAGCACAGATACGCAGTATTTT.

The chain employs TRBV27 and TRBJ1-2, with unresolved D. V was trimmed by 5 bases and J by 0 bases, leaving 7 bases between them. CDR1 is MNHEY and CDR2 is SMNVEV in the germline V gene (reference sequence). This CDR3 has 13 residues. This CDR3 reads CASSLGANYGYTF. Here the CDR3 DNA reads TGTGCCAGCAGTCTCGGGGCTAACTATGGCTACACCTTC.

This chain uses TRBV9 with TRBJ1-3; 9 nucleotides agree with TRBD1. The V gene end was trimmed by 4 bases and the J gene end by 2 bases; junction bases not matched to a gene: 7. Germline CDR1 and CDR2: SGDLS and YYNGEE. CDR3 length: 16 residues. The CDR3 sequence is CASSPGQGGTGNTIYF. As DNA, the CDR3 is TGTGCCAGCAGCCCGGGACAGGGAGGGACTGGAAACACCATATATTTT.

V gene TRBV19 combines with J gene TRBJ2-1; 10 positions agree with TRBD2. Looked up from germline, CDR1 is LNHDA and CDR2 is SQIVND (reference sequence). The CDR3 covers 18 residues. Germline trimming cut 5 bases from V and 10 bases from J; bases unmatched to any gene: 20. CDR3 DNA sequence: TGTGCCAGTAGTCCCCGGGCTAGCGGGAGTGGCCCCTTAAGGGAGCAGTTCTTC. As protein: CASSPRASGSGPLREQFF. The variable domain in full, completed from reference TRBV19 and TRBJ2-1, reads DGGITQSPKYLFRKEGQNVTLSCEQNLNHDAMYWYRQDPGQGLRLIYYSQIVNDFQKGDIAEGYSVSREKKESFPLTVTSAQKNPTAFYLCASSPRASGSGPLREQFFGPGTRLTVL.

V gene TRBV6-5 combines with J gene TRBJ2-3; perhaps TRBD2 as D (5 bases). With 8 bases removed from V and 2 bases from J, the gap between germline ends came to 11 bases. Germline V lookup: CDR1 MNHEY, CDR2 SVGAGI. CDR3 length: 13 amino acids. CDR3 sequence reads: CASGLRVTDTQYF. The CDR3 bases are TGTGCCAGCGGACTCCGAGTCACAGATACGCAGTATTTT.

The V gene is TRBV7-9, the J gene TRBJ2-5; D perhaps matches TRBD1 (6 bases). The CDR3 totals 17 residues. Trimming removed 4 bases from V and 5 bases from J, with 23 bases in between. The germline V gene has CDR1 SEHNR and CDR2 FQNEAQ (reference sequence). Here the CDR3 DNA reads TGTGCCAGCAGCTCTTCGGCCAGGGGAAAAGGCGAGGAGACCCAGTACTTC. Amino acid sequence: CASSSSARGKGEETQYF.

The chain carries TRBV7-2 and TRBJ2-2, with 9 nucleotides matching TRBD1. V shed 8 bases, J shed 7 bases, and the junction held 11 bases outside the gene matches. Germline lookup yields CDR1 SGHTA and CDR2 FQGNSA. The CDR3 is 15 residues long. CDR3 nucleotides: TGTGCCAGCGCAACCGGGACAGGGTTTAACGGGGAGCTGTTTTTT. Encoded protein: CASATGTGFNGELFF.

The chain links TRBV20-1 to TRBJ2-1; D unresolved. From germline, CDR1 is DFQATT and CDR2 SNEGSKA (reference sequence). The CDR3 is 11 amino acids. V was trimmed by 2 bases and J by 6 bases, leaving 5 bases between them. The CDR3 spells CSARKANEQFF. The CDR3 bases are TGCAGTGCTAGAAAGGCCAATGAGCAGTTCTTC.

J is TRBJ1-4 and V is TRBV6-1; no clear D. Between the trimmed V and J ends, which lost 4 bases and 0 bases, there was a span of 6 bases. Germline V gene sequence: CDR1 MNHNS, CDR2 SASEGT. This CDR3 is 14 amino acids long. CDR3 sequence: CASSAWATNEKLFF. The CDR3 nucleotides are TGTGCCAGCAGTGCGTGGGCAACTAATGAAAAACTGTTTTTT.

This clone was observed a single time. V is TRBV7-2 and J is TRBJ1-2, with no clear D. Germline V lookup: CDR1 SGHTA, CDR2 FQGNSA. This CDR3 is 12 amino acids long. V dropped 8 bases and J dropped 5 bases, with 12 bases sitting between them. The CDR3 loop is CASRNQEYGYTF. DNA of the CDR3: TGTGCCAGCCGAAACCAGGAATATGGCTACACCTTC.